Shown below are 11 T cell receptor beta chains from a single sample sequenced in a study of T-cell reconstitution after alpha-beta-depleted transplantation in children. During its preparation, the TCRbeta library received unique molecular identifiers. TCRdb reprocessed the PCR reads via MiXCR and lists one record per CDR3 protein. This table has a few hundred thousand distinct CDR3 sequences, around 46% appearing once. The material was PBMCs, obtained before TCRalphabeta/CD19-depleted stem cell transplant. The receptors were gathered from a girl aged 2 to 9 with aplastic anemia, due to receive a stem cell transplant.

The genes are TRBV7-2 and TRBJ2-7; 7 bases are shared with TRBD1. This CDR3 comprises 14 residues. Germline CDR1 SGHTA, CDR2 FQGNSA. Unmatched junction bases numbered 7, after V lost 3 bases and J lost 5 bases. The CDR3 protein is CASSLGQRIDEQYF. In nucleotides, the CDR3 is TGTGCCAGCAGCTTGGGACAGAGGATAGACGAGCAGTACTTC.

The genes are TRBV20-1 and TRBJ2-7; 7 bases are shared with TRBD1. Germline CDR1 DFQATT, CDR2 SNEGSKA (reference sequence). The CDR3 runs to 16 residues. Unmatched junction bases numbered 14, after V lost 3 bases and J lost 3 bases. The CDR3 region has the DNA TGCAGTGCTAGTTATGCCTCCGGGACAGTTTTCTACGAGCAGTACTTC. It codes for CSASYASGTVFYEQYF.

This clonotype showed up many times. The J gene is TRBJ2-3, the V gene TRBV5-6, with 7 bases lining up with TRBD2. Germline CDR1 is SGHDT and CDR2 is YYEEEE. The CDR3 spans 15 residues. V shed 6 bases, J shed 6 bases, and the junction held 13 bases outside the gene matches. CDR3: CASTPWTRLKDTQYF. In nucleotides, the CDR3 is TGTGCCAGCACCCCTTGGACTAGGTTAAAGGATACGCAGTATTTT.

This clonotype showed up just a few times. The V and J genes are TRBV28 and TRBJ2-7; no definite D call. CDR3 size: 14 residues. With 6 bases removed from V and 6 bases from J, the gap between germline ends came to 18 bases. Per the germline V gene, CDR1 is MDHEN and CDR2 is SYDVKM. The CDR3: CASRVTPSRREQYF. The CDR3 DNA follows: TGTGCCAGCAGAGTGACACCAAGCAGGCGCGAGCAGTACTTC.

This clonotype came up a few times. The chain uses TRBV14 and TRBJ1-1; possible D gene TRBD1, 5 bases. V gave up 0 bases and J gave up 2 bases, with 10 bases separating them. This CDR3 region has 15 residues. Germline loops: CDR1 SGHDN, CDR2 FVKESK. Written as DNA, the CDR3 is TGTGCCAGCAGCCAAGATCGACGGGGCAACACTGAAGCTTTCTTT. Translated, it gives CASSQDRRGNTEAFF.

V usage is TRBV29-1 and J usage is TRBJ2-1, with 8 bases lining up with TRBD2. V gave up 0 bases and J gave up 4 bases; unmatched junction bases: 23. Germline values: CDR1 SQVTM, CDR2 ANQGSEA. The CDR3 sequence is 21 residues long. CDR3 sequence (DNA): TGCAGCGTTGAAGATCTTAAGCGGGACTCTAATAGCGGGAATTGGTACAATGAGCAGTTCTTC. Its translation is CSVEDLKRDSNSGNWYNEQFF.

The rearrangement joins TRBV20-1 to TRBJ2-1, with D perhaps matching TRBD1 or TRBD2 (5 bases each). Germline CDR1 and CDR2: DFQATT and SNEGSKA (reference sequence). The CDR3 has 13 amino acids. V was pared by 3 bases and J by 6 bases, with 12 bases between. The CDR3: CSARPLGGNEQFF. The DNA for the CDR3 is TGCAGTGCTAGGCCCCTTGGGGGCAATGAGCAGTTCTTC.

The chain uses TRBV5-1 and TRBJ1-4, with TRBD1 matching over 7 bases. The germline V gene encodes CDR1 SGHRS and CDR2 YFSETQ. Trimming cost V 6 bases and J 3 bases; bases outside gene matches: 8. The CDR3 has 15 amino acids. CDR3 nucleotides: TGCGCCAGCACCCCGGGACAGCAACCTAATGAAAAACTGTTTTTT. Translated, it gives CASTPGQQPNEKLFF.

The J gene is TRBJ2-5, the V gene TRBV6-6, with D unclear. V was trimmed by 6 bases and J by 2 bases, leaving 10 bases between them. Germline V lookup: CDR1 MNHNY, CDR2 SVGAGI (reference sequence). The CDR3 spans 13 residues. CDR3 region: CASRSTVQETQYF. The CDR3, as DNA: TGTGCCAGCAGATCGACTGTACAAGAGACCCAGTACTTC.

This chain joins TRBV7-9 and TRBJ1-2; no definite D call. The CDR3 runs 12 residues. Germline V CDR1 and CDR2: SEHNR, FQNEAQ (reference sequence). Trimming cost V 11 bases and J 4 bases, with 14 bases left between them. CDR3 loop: CAVTADAYGYTF. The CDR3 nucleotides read TGTGCCGTAACGGCGGACGCCTATGGCTACACCTTC.

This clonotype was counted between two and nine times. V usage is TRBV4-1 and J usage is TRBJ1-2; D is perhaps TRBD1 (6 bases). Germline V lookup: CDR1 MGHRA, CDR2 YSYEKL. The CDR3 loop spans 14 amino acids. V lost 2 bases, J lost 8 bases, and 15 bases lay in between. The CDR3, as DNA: TGCGCCAGCAGCCAACTGACAGGTCTTGGAGGCTACACCTTC. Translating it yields CASSQLTGLGGYTF.